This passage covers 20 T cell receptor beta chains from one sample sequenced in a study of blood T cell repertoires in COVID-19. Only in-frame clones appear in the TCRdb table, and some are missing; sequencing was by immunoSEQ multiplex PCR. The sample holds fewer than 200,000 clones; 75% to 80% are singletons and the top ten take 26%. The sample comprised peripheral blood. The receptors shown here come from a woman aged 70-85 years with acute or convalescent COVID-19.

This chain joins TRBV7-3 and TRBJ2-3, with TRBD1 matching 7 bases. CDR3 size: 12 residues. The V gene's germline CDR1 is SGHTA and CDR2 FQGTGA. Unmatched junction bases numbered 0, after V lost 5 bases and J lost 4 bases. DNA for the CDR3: TGTGCCAGCAGCCAGGGGGCAGATACGCAGTATTTT. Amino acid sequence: CASSQGADTQYF.

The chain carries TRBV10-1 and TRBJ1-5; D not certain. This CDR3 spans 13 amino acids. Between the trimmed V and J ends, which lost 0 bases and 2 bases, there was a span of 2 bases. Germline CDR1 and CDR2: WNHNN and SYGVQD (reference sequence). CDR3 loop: CASSESGNQPQHF. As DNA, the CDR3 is TGCGCCAGCAGTGAGTCCGGCAATCAGCCCCAGCATTTT.

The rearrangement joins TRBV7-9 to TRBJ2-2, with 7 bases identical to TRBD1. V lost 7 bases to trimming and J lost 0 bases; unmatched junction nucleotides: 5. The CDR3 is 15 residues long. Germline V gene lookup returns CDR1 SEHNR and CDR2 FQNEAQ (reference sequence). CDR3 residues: CASTDRVSNTGELFF. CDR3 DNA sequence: TGTGCCAGCACCGACAGGGTCTCGAACACCGGGGAGCTGTTTTTT.

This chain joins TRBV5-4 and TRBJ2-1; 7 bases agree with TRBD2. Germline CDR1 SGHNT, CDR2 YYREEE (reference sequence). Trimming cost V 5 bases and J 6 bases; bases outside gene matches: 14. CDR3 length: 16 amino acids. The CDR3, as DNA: TGTGCCAGCAGGCCCCCCTGGGGGGAGGGAGGCAATGAGCAGTTCTTC. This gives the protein CASRPPWGEGGNEQFF. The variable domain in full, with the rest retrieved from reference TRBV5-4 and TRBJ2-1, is ETGVTQSPTHLIKTRGQQVTLRCSSQSGHNTVSWYQQALGQGPQFIFQYYREEENGRGNFPPRFSGLQFPNYSSELNVNALELDDSALYLCASRPPWGEGGNEQFFGPGTRLTVL.

The CDR3: CGAGGPVGNTIYF. CDR3 DNA sequence: TGTGGCGCAGGGGGCCCCGTGGGAAACACCATATATTTT. The chain combines TRBV28 with TRBJ1-3, with 8 nucleotides matching TRBD1. This CDR3 is 13 amino acids long. Germline lookup yields CDR1 MDHEN and CDR2 SYDVKM.

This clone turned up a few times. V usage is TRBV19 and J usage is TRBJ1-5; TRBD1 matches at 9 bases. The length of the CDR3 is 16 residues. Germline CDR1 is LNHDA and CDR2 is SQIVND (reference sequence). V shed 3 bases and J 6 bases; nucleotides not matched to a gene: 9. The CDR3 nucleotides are TGTGCCAGTAGTATTGGTACAGGGGGCGTCGGTCAGCCCCAGCATTTT. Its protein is CASSIGTGGVGQPQHF.

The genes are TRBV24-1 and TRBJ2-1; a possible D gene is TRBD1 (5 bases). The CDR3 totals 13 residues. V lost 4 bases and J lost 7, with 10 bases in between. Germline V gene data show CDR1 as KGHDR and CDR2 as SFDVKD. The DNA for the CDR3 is TGTGCCACCAGTGAGGGGCCCAGTAATGAGCAGTTCTTC. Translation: CATSEGPSNEQFF.

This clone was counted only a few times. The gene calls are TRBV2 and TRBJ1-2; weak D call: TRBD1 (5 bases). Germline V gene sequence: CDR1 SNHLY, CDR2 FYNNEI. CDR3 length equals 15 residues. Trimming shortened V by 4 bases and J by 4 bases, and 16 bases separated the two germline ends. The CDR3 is CASSGATWGGYGYTF. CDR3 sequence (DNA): TGTGCCAGCAGTGGCGCCACCTGGGGGGGCTATGGCTACACCTTC.

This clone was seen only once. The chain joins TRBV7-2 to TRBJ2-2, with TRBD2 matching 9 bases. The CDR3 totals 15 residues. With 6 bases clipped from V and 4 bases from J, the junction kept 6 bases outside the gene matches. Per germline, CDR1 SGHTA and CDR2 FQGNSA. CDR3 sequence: CASRTTSGITGELFF. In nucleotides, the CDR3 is TGTGCCAGCAGGACGACTAGCGGTATCACCGGGGAGCTGTTTTTT.

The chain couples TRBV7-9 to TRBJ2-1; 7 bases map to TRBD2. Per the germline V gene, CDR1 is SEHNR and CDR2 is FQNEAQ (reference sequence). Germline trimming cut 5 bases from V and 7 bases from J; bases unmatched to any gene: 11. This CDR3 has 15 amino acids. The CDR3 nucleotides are TGTGCCAGCAGCCACCTCGACGGCGGGAGTAATGAGCAGTTCTTC. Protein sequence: CASSHLDGGSNEQFF.

The CDR3 is CATSDLGEIGGELFF. Here the CDR3 DNA reads TGTGCCACCAGTGATTTGGGGGAGATCGGCGGGGAGCTGTTTTTT. V is TRBV24-1 and J is TRBJ2-2, with D possibly TRBD2 on 5 matching bases. V was trimmed by 0 bases and J by 7 bases, leaving 11 bases between them. The germline CDR1 and CDR2 sequences are KGHDR and SFDVKD. The CDR3 extends over 15 amino acids.

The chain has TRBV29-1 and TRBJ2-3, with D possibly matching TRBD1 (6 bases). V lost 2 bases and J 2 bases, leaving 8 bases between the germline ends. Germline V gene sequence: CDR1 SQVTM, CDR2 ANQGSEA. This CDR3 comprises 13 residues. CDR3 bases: TGCAGCGTTGAAACAGGGCCCACAGATACGCAGTATTTT. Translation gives CSVETGPTDTQYF.

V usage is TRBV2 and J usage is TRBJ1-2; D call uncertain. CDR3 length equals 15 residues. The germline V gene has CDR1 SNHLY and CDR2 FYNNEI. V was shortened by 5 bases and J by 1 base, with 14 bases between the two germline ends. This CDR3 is CASSPNTQRNYGYTF. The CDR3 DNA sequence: TGTGCCAGCAGTCCAAATACTCAGCGTAACTATGGCTACACCTTC.

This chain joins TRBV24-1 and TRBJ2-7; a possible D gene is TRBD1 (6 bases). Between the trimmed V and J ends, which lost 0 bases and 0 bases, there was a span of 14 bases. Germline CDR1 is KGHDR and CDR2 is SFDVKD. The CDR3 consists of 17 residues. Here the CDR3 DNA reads TGTGCCACCAGTGATTTGGGTCGCAGGGGCATCTCCTACGAGCAGTACTTC. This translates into CATSDLGRRGISYEQYF.

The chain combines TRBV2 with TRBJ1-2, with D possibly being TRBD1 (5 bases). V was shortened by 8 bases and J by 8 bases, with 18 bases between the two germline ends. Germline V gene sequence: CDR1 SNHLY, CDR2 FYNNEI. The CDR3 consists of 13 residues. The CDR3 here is CASGGPGMPGYTF. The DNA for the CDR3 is TGTGCCAGCGGAGGGCCAGGGATGCCGGGCTACACCTTC.

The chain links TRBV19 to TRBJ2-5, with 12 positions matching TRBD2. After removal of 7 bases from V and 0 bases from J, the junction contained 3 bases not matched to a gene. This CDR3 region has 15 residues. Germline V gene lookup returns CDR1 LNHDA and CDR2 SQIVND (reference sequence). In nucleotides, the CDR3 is TGTGCCAGTACCCGGACTAGCGGGGACCAAGAGACCCAGTACTTC. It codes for CASTRTSGDQETQYF. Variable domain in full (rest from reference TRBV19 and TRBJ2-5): DGGITQSPKYLFRKEGQNVTLSCEQNLNHDAMYWYRQDPGQGLRLIYYSQIVNDFQKGDIAEGYSVSREKKESFPLTVTSAQKNPTAFYLCASTRTSGDQETQYFGPGTRLLVL.

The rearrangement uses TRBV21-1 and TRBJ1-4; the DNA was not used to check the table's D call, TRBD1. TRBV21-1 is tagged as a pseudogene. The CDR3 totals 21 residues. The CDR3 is CASSNPTPPGTGGSTNEKLFF. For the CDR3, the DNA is TGTGCCAGCAGCAACCCCACTCCCCCCGGGACAGGGGGCTCAACTAATGAAAAACTGTTTTTT.

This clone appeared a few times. The chain's CDR3 is CASSDRKTSGSLRHNEQFF. The CDR3 DNA follows: TGTGCCAGCAGTGACCGAAAGACTAGCGGGAGCCTTAGACACAATGAGCAGTTCTTC. The chain joins TRBV6-1 to TRBJ2-1, with 12 bases fitting TRBD2. Trimming took 3 bases from V and 5 from J; bases not matched to a gene: 14. CDR3 length: 19 amino acids. The germline gives CDR1 MNHNS, CDR2 SASEGT.

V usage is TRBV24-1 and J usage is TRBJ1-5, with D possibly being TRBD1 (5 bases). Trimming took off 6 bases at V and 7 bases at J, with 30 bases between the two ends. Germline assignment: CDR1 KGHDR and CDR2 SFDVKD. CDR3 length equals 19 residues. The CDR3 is CATSYFPVFFLCRGQPQHF. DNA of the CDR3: TGTGCCACCAGTTACTTCCCAGTCTTCTTTCTATGTCGGGGGCAGCCCCAGCATTTT.

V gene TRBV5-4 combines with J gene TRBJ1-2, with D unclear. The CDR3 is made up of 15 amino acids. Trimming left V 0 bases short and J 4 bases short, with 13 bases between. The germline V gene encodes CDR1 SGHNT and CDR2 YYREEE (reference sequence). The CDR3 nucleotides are TGTGCCAGCAGCTTGGGGTCCTCGGGAGGCTATGGCTACACCTTC. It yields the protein CASSLGSSGGYGYTF.